The 2 T cell receptor beta chains listed next were all sequenced from one sample in a study of blood T cells in healthy people across ages (dated by TCRdb to the mid-2010s). The method was 5' RACE. Sequencing used an Illumina HiSeq 2500. A second PCR of roughly 6 to 11 cycles was run with a J-beta primer mix and a sample-barcoded 5' primer. The public reads were reanalyzed by TCRdb: fastp trimming at Q25, MiXCR alignment, in-frame beta chains only. CDR3 protein sequences are deduplicated, and each keeps its most common genes and DNA. Counted in this sample were roughly 1.4 million distinct CDR3 sequences; almost 60% of them appeared once. The top ten constitute about 6.3% of the sample. Input material: blood. These receptors were taken from a man between 18 and 35 years old in good health.

This clonotype was counted only a few times. The chain employs TRBV29-1 and TRBJ2-5; a possible D gene is TRBD2 (6 bases). CDR1 is SQVTM and CDR2 is ANQGSEA in the germline V gene. Trimming removed 4 bases from V and 2 bases from J, with 17 bases in between. The CDR3 has 15 amino acids. The CDR3 loop is CSVGPGTPRQETQYF. Written as DNA, the CDR3 is TGCAGCGTTGGCCCTGGGACTCCCCGGCAAGAGACCCAGTACTTC.

The chain links TRBV20-1 to TRBJ1-1; TRBD1 is a possible D gene (5 bases). V was cut by 3 bases and J by 1 base, with 15 bases left in between. The CDR3 totals 15 residues. Germline CDR1 reads DFQATT; CDR2 reads SNEGSKA (reference sequence). CDR3 region: CSASFRGFTNTEAFF. In DNA form, the CDR3 reads TGCAGTGCTAGTTTTAGGGGATTCACGAACACTGAAGCTTTCTTT.